This entry concerns a single T cell receptor (beta chain). Libraries were prepared by immunoSEQ multiplex PCR; TCRdb keeps only in-frame clonotypes and omits some of them. The sample contains about 220,000 clones, around 86% of which appear only once. The data stem from a study of blood T cell repertoires in COVID-19. The CDR3 extends over 14 amino acids. V was cut by 5 bases and J by 2 bases, with 9 bases left in between. In germline, CDR1 is MNHEY, CDR2 SVGAGI. Source material: peripheral blood. This receptor was obtained from an older woman with COVID-19, enrolled during active disease. V usage is TRBV6-5 and J usage is TRBJ1-4; unclear D gene. Here the CDR3 DNA reads TGTGCCAGCAGTCGCTTTACTACTAATGAAAAACTGTTTTTT. Translation: CASSRFTTNEKLFF.